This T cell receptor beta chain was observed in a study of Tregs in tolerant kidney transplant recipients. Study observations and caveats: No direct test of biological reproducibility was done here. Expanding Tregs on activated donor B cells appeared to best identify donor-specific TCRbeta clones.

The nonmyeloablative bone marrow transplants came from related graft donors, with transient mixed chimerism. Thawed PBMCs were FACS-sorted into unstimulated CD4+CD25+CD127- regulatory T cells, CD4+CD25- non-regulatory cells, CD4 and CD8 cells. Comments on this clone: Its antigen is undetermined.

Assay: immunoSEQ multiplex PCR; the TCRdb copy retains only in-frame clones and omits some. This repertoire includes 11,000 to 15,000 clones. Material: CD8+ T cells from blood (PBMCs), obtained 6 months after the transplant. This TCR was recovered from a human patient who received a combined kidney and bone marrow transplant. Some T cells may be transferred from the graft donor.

The CDR3 DNA, read in part, is TGTGCCAGCAGCTTGAGCTTCGGTGATGAG. Translation: CASSLSFGDE. The complete CDR3 protein is CASSLSFGDEQFF. The genes are TRBV5-6 and TRBJ2-1; D unresolved. The read ends 3 residues shy of where the CDR3 ends; the end is completed using the germline J gene. Looked up from germline, CDR1 is SGHDT and CDR2 is YYEEEE. This CDR3 spans 13 amino acids. Trimming removed 1 base from V and 8 bases from J, with 10 bases in between.